This T cell receptor (beta chain) was found in a study of identifying expanded T cells in peripheral blood. Trimming shortened V by 2 bases and J by 8 bases, and 13 bases separated the two germline ends. Germline lookup yields CDR1 SGHDT and CDR2 YYEEEE. The CDR3 sequence is 14 residues long. The data were produced by immunoSEQ multiplex PCR, yet TCRdb's version contains in-frame clones alone and is incomplete. The sample lists about 80,000 clones; over 85% were seen once. This chain connects TRBV5-6 to TRBJ1-4; D perhaps matches TRBD1 (6 bases). Sequenced input: blood. This TCR derives from a person aged 18 to 70 in good health. For the CDR3, the DNA is TGTGCCAGCAGCTTCAAATCAGGGGCCGAAAAACTGTTTTTT. It yields the protein CASSFKSGAEKLFF.